The present TCR beta chain was sequenced within a study of Graves' ophthalmopathy and Graves' hyperthyroidism. This clonotype has only a few counts. Its antigen remains unidentified. Amplification of TCR beta CDR3 regions used RNA transcripts. A first-round RT-PCR used HTBI primers, followed by a second-round multiplex PCR. TCRdb reanalysed the multiplex PCR reads using MiXCR and keeps one entry per CDR3 protein. The sample has 500,000 to 600,000 distinct CDR3 sequences; approximately 35% are singletons. The study, taken as a whole, reports: Most expanded clonotypes in thyroid above 0.001 frequency also showed up in blood. Distinction of ophthalmopathy from stable hyperthyroidism by a 13-signature model reached nearly 90% sensitivity and 65% to 83% specificity.

V lost 4 bases and J lost 0, with 17 bases in between. From germline, CDR1 is SGHDT and CDR2 YYEEEE. The CDR3 has 16 amino acids. Enrolled hyperthyroidism patients had a new diagnosis, a duration under 2 months, and an age of 18 to 65. Diagnosis was based on clinical symptoms, serum thyroxine, TRAb, thyroid ultrasound and orbital computed tomography. The sample consisted of peripheral blood or thyroid tissue (not recorded which). The chain carries TRBV5-6 and TRBJ2-7, with TRBD2 as a possible D gene (6 bases). This TCR came from an adult man with Graves' hyperthyroidism. The chain's CDR3 is CASSPDGGGSSYEQYF. In DNA form, the CDR3 reads TGTGCCAGCAGCCCGGACGGGGGAGGTTCCTCCTACGAGCAGTACTTC.